This TCR beta chain emerged from a study of graft-versus-host responses after intestinal transplantation. Measured with immunoSEQ multiplex PCR; TCRdb has only the in-frame clones, and not every one. In the table there are tens of thousands of clones, around 92% of which are singletons. Trimming stripped 3 bases from V and 7 bases from J, with 9 bases between. Germline lookup yields CDR1 SGHDN and CDR2 FVKESK. CDR3 size: 12 residues. Note on this clone: Its specificity is unknown.

The chain recombines TRBV14 with TRBJ1-2; D is unresolved. The receptor was derived from a human donor who received an intestinal transplant. The source was unstimulated CD4+ T cells sorted from spleen or lymph node cells, collected before intestinal transplant. The CDR3 DNA reads TGTGCCAGCAGCCAGAGAGTGAGTGGCTACACCTTC. Residues: CASSQRVSGYTF.